The rows below give T cell receptor beta chains drawn from one sample of a study of T cells in narcolepsy. Libraries were prepared by immunoSEQ multiplex PCR; TCRdb keeps only in-frame clonotypes and omits some of them. The sample lists tens of thousands of clones, about 83% seen once, with roughly 1.3% in the top ten. The specimen was CD45RA- memory CD4+ T cells from PBMCs. The source of these receptors is a human donor with narcolepsy. Each CDR3 is given with its conserved first and last residue. The D gene is left open where the match is weak. Only some rows state a clone size, as once, few, many or a class for expanded clones.

clone_size,j_call,d_call,v_call,cdr3_aa,cdr3_nt
few,TRBJ1-1,NA,TRBV11-2,CASRERTVRITEAFF,TGTGCCAGCAGGGAACGGACGGTTAGAATCACTGAAGCTTTCTTT
NA,TRBJ2-7,TRBD2,TRBV28,CASSLGGPSGITEQYF,TGTGCCAGCAGTTTAGGAGGGCCTAGCGGGATTACCGAGCAGTACTTC
NA,TRBJ2-1,TRBD1,TRBV4-3,CASSQAWDSYNEQFF,TGCGCCAGCAGCCAAGCCTGGGACAGCTACAATGAGCAGTTCTTC
few,TRBJ2-7,NA,TRBV29-1,CSVEEQGSPYEQYF,TGCAGCGTTGAGGAACAGGGAAGTCCCTACGAGCAGTACTTC
NA,TRBJ2-1,TRBD2,TRBV11-3,CASSLREGLAGGFF,TGTGCCAGCAGCTTACGCGAGGGACTAGCGGGAGGGTTCTTC
NA,TRBJ2-4,NA,TRBV14,CASSTTGRNIQYF,TGTGCCAGCAGTACGACAGGGAGGAACATTCAGTACTTC
NA,TRBJ1-3,TRBD1,TRBV5-4,CASALGGAGNTIYF,TGTGCCAGCGCTTTAGGGGGCGCGGGAAACACCATATATTTT
NA,TRBJ1-1,TRBD1,TRBV5-4,CASSLGQGWAEAFF,TGTGCCAGCAGCTTGGGACAGGGATGGGCTGAAGCTTTCTTT
NA,TRBJ2-7,TRBD1,TRBV11-2,CASSFRDRGIQQYF,TGTGCCAGCAGCTTCCGGGACAGGGGCATTCAGCAGTACTTC
NA,TRBJ1-5,NA,TRBV7-8,CASSLKERPNQPQHF,TGTGCCAGCAGCTTAAAGGAAAGGCCCAATCAGCCCCAGCATTTT
NA,TRBJ2-7,NA,TRBV19,CASSNKGGSYEQYF,TGTGCCAGTAGTAATAAAGGGGGTTCCTACGAGCAGTACTTC
NA,TRBJ2-7,NA,TRBV11-3,CASSLGGQSYEQYF,TGTGCCAGCAGCCTAGGAGGGCAATCCTACGAGCAGTACTTC
once,TRBJ2-7,TRBD2,TRBV9,CASSVDSLADVLSEQYF,TGTGCCAGCAGCGTAGATTCCCTAGCGGACGTCCTATCCGAGCAGTACTTC
NA,TRBJ1-2,NA,TRBV19,CASSGYGEGGYTF,TGTGCCAGTAGTGGGTACGGTGAAGGAGGCTACACCTTC
NA,TRBJ2-7,NA,TRBV10-1,CASSESNSYYEQYF,TGCGCCAGTAGTGAGTCGAACAGCTACTACGAGCAGTACTTC
NA,TRBJ2-2,NA,TRBV7-7,CASSPPRTGELFF,TGTGCTAGCAGCCCCCCGAGAACCGGGGAGCTGTTTTTT
NA,TRBJ1-5,NA,TRBV19,CASKGRENSNQPQHF,TGTGCCAGTAAGGGCAGGGAAAATAGCAATCAGCCCCAGCATTTT
NA,TRBJ2-6,NA,TRBV2,CASSEGPGANVLTF,TGTGCCAGCAGTGAGGGTCCCGGGGCCAACGTCCTGACTTTC
NA,TRBJ1-2,NA,TRBV5-1,CASSINPGVGYTF,TGCGCCAGCAGCATAAATCCGGGGGTCGGCTACACCTTC
few,TRBJ2-5,NA,TRBV20-1,CSARVGETQYF,TGCAGTGCTAGAGTCGGGGAGACCCAGTACTTC
NA,TRBJ2-7,TRBD2,TRBV4-1,CASSRLAGVRNEQYF,TGCGCCAGCAGTCGTCTAGCGGGAGTCAGGAACGAGCAGTACTTC
NA,TRBJ2-1,TRBD2,TRBV5-1,CASSQTSGIRNEQFF,TGCGCCAGCAGCCAAACTAGCGGGATAAGAAATGAGCAGTTCTTC
NA,TRBJ2-2,TRBD1,TRBV11-1,CASSQTGTGNTGELFF,TGTGCCAGCAGCCAAACCGGGACAGGGAACACCGGGGAGCTGTTTTTT
NA,TRBJ1-6,NA,TRBV10-3,CAIRVAGDNSPLHF,TGTGCCATCAGGGTCGCAGGTGATAATTCACCCCTCCACTTT
NA,TRBJ2-7,NA,TRBV18,CASADWGEQYF,TGTGCCAGCGCCGATTGGGGAGAGCAGTACTTC
NA,TRBJ2-3,NA,TRBV19,CASTQGGASTDTQYF,TGTGCCAGTACCCAGGGGGGTGCTAGCACAGATACGCAGTATTTT
NA,TRBJ2-4,NA,TRBV27,CASRVTGGNIQYF,TGTGCCAGCAGAGTTACCGGTGGGAACATTCAGTACTTC
NA,TRBJ1-2,NA,TRBV6-5,CASTERTGLYGYTF,TGTGCCAGCACCGAGCGGACGGGCCTTTATGGCTACACCTTC
NA,TRBJ2-2,TRBD2,TRBV28,CASIAASGNTGELFF,TGTGCCAGCATTGCGGCTAGCGGGAACACCGGGGAGCTGTTTTTT